The 11 T cell receptor beta chains below were found in one sample sequenced in a study of blood T cell repertoires in COVID-19 (dated by TCRdb to the early 2020s). The method behind the library was the immunoSEQ multiplex PCR assay. As stored in TCRdb, this immuneACCESS dataset retains in-frame rearrangements with V and J assigned. A fraction of the clones does not appear; measured against another copy, unresolved V genes explain less than half of the discrepancy, and the remainder lacks a known reason. In this sample the table shows 70,000 or so clones, 90% of which occur a single time. The biggest ten clones account for 5% to 5.5% of the sample. Sample: peripheral blood. The receptors derive from a woman under 30 with acute or convalescent COVID-19.

CDR3 bases: TGTGCCAGCCGGACCTTTAGCGGGAGTATTGCCGGGGAGCTGTTTTTT. Protein: CASRTFSGSIAGELFF. This rearrangement joins TRBV5-5 to TRBJ2-2, with 9 bases identical to TRBD2. The CDR3 totals 16 residues. Germline trimming cut 7 bases from V and 6 bases from J; bases unmatched to any gene: 13. Germline-derived CDR1 and CDR2 are SGHKS and YYEKEE (reference sequence).

The chain couples TRBV6-5 to TRBJ1-1; 7 nucleotides line up with TRBD1. CDR1 MNHEY and CDR2 SVGAGI come from the germline V gene. CDR3 length: 16 residues. J was trimmed by 0 bases and V by 2 bases; bases with no gene match: 6. The CDR3 is CASSYGDRNLNTEAFF. DNA for the CDR3: TGTGCCAGCAGTTACGGGGACAGAAACTTGAACACTGAAGCTTTCTTT.

The chain combines TRBV2 with TRBJ1-5; D not resolved. Trimming took off 2 bases at V and 2 bases at J, with 10 bases between the two ends. The CDR3 has 15 residues. Germline CDR1 and CDR2: SNHLY and FYNNEI. CDR3: CASSEHGEGNQPQHF. The DNA of the CDR3 is TGTGCCAGCAGTGAACACGGTGAGGGCAATCAGCCCCAGCATTTT.

CDR3 sequence (DNA): TGTGCCAGCAGTAGGATGGAGGGCTCACCCCTCCACTTT. This codes for CASSRMEGSPLHF. The rearrangement uses TRBV12-3 or TRBV12-4 and TRBJ1-6, with no clear D. This CDR3 region has 13 residues. V lost 5 bases to trimming and J lost 10 bases, with 12 bases between them.

CDR3 amino acids: CASRTGGGGYTF. The CDR3 nucleotides read TGTGCCAGCAGGACAGGGGGAGGAGGCTACACCTTC. V gene TRBV19 combines with J gene TRBJ1-2; 10 bases match TRBD1. Trimming took 9 bases from V and 8 from J; bases not matched to a gene: 6. CDR3 size: 12 residues. Per the germline V gene, CDR1 is LNHDA and CDR2 is SQIVND (reference sequence). The entire variable domain, with the rest obtained from reference TRBV19 and TRBJ1-2, is as follows: DGGITQSPKYLFRKEGQNVTLSCEQNLNHDAMYWYRQDPGQGLRLIYYSQIVNDFQKGDIAEGYSVSREKKESFPLTVTSAQKNPTAFYLCASRTGGGGYTFGSGTRLTVV.

The genes are TRBV15 and TRBJ1-5, with D hard to call. This CDR3 is 15 amino acids long. The germline V gene has CDR1 LNHNV and CDR2 YYDKDF (reference sequence). Deletions cut 0 bases from V and 1 base from J, with 7 bases between. The CDR3 here is CATSRDPLSNQPQHF. CDR3 in DNA: TGTGCCACCAGCAGAGACCCATTGAGCAATCAGCCCCAGCATTTT.

J is TRBJ2-1 and V is TRBV30, with a weak D call TRBD2 (6 bases). This CDR3 contains 13 residues. Germline V CDR1 and CDR2: GTSNPN, SVGIG (reference sequence). The V gene lost 5 bases and the J gene lost 9 bases, with 17 bases spanning the gap. CDR3 residues: CAWGPEGIGEQFF. The CDR3 coding sequence is TGTGCCTGGGGACCGGAGGGGATCGGTGAGCAGTTCTTC.

This chain uses TRBV14 with TRBJ1-1; TRBD1 matches at 7 bases. Germline lookup yields CDR1 SGHDN and CDR2 FVKESK. The CDR3 length is 13 residues. J was trimmed by 4 bases and V by 4 bases; bases with no gene match: 3. The CDR3, as DNA: TGTGCCAGCAGCCCACAGGGGACCACTGAAGCTTTCTTT. Protein product: CASSPQGTTEAFF.

J is TRBJ1-2 and V is TRBV5-1; 7 bases fit TRBD1. Germline V CDR1 and CDR2: SGHRS, YFSETQ. Unmatched junction bases numbered 7, after V lost 3 bases and J lost 8 bases. CDR3 length: 13 amino acids. CDR3 in amino acids: CASSYDREWGYTF. CDR3 in DNA: TGCGCCAGCAGCTACGACAGGGAGTGGGGCTACACCTTC.

The chain links TRBV7-9 to TRBJ2-1; 12 nucleotides align to TRBD2. CDR3 length: 16 amino acids. J gave up 7 bases and V 2 bases, and 6 bases lay outside the gene matches. Germline-derived CDR1 and CDR2 are SEHNR and FQNEAQ (reference sequence). For the CDR3, the DNA is TGTGCCAGCAGCTTATTAGGCGGACTAGCGGGAAATGAGCAGTTCTTC. It is translated as CASSLLGGLAGNEQFF.

This chain joins TRBV9 and TRBJ1-2, with D perhaps TRBD1 (6 bases). This CDR3 comprises 14 residues. V was trimmed by 3 bases and J by 4 bases, leaving 13 bases between them. Germline CDR1 reads SGDLS; CDR2 reads YYNGEE. CDR3 sequence (DNA): TGTGCCAGCAGCGGGGGGAGCAGGGGCTATGGCTACACCTTC. Translated, it gives CASSGGSRGYGYTF. The full variable domain, in which reference TRBV9 and TRBJ1-2 provide the parts outside the CDR3, is DSGVTQTPKHLITATGQRVTLRCSPRSGDLSVYWYQQSLDQGLQFLIQYYNGEERAKGNILERFSAQQFPDLHSELNLSSLELGDSALYFCASSGGSRGYGYTFGSGTRLTVV.